The 17 T cell receptor beta chains below come from one sample, sequenced in a study of blood T cell repertoires in COVID-19. Using immunoSEQ multiplex PCR, the repertoire was profiled, and TCRdb retains in-frame clones only, with some absent. Among fewer than 250,000 clones listed, approximately 82% were seen once. The sample taken for sequencing was peripheral blood. The receptors shown here come from a woman aged 50 to 60 with acute or convalescent COVID-19.

The genes are TRBV3-1 (or the pseudogene TRBV3-2) and TRBJ2-3; TRBD2 aligns across 9 bases. V lost 0 bases and J lost 6; bases outside the gene matches: 10. The CDR3 loop spans 17 amino acids. The germline V gene has CDR1 LGHDT and CDR2 YNNKEL (reference sequence). The CDR3 bases are TGTGCCAGCAGCCAAGATCTCGTCCTAGCGGGATTGGATACGCAGTATTTT. Amino acid sequence: CASSQDLVLAGLDTQYF.

The rearrangement links TRBV2 to TRBJ1-4; a possible D gene is TRBD1 (6 bases). This CDR3 is 13 amino acids long. CDR1 is SNHLY, CDR2 FYNNEI, per germline. Trimming removed 11 bases at V and 8 bases at J, with 18 bases between. The CDR3 sequence: CAGSDSLAEKLFF. CDR3 bases: TGTGCCGGGTCGGACAGCTTGGCGGAAAAACTGTTTTTT.

This chain links TRBV20-1 with TRBJ2-1, with TRBD2 matching over 11 bases. Germline trimming cut 3 bases from V and 5 bases from J; bases unmatched to any gene: 9. CDR3 length: 16 amino acids. Germline CDR1 reads DFQATT; CDR2 reads SNEGSKA (reference sequence). This CDR3 is CSASGVAGGWDNEQFF. CDR3 DNA sequence: TGCAGTGCTAGTGGGGTAGCGGGAGGGTGGGACAATGAGCAGTTCTTC.

The chain links TRBV4-1 to TRBJ2-3; possible D gene TRBD2, 6 bases. Trimming left V 1 base short and J 3 bases short, with 8 bases between. From germline, CDR1 is MGHRA and CDR2 YSYEKL. CDR3 length: 14 amino acids. This chain's CDR3 is CASSQGDWTDTQYF. The CDR3 coding sequence is TGCGCCAGCAGCCAAGGGGACTGGACAGATACGCAGTATTTT.

J is TRBJ2-2 and V is TRBV11-1; 7 nucleotides align to TRBD1. The trim removed 5 bases at V and 2 bases at J, leaving 2 bases unmatched. The CDR3 runs 14 residues. From germline, CDR1 is SGHAT and CDR2 FQDESV (reference sequence). CDR3 bases: TGTGCCAGCAGCCACAGGGGAAACACCGGGGAGCTGTTTTTT. Translated, it gives CASSHRGNTGELFF.

The chain is built from TRBV19 and TRBJ1-3; TRBD1 might be the D (5 bases). There are 18 residues in the CDR3. Germline loops: CDR1 LNHDA, CDR2 SQIVND (reference sequence). Deletions cut 6 bases from V and 0 bases from J, with 21 bases between. The CDR3 here is CASSRSGAFSSSGNTIYF. The CDR3 DNA follows: TGTGCCAGTAGCCGTAGTGGGGCTTTCTCCAGCTCTGGAAACACCATATATTTT.

V gene TRBV13 combines with J gene TRBJ1-6; TRBD1 agrees at 7 bases. V shed 3 bases, J shed 8 bases, and the junction held 7 bases outside the gene matches. CDR1 is PRHDT, CDR2 FYEKMQ, per germline (reference sequence). This CDR3 is 15 amino acids long. CDR3 protein: CASSFSRQGDSPLHF. Here the CDR3 DNA reads TGTGCCAGCAGCTTTTCGCGACAGGGCGATTCACCCCTCCACTTT.

The chain is built from TRBV19 and TRBJ2-7; 8 bases are shared with TRBD2. V lost 6 bases and J lost 2; bases outside the gene matches: 6. CDR3 size: 14 residues. Germline CDR1 is LNHDA and CDR2 is SQIVND (reference sequence). The CDR3 spells CASSASGSTYEQYF. CDR3 nucleotides: TGTGCCAGTAGCGCCAGCGGGAGTACCTACGAGCAGTACTTC.

V and J are TRBV3-1 (or the pseudogene TRBV3-2) and TRBJ1-2, with TRBD1 as a possible D gene (5 bases). The ends were cut back, 2 bases at V and 5 bases at J, with 12 bases in the middle. Germline V gene data show CDR1 as LGHDT and CDR2 as YNNKEL (reference sequence). The CDR3 extends over 14 amino acids. DNA of the CDR3: TGTGCCAGCAGCCAACTTGGGGAGGGGTATGGCTACACCTTC. Translated, it gives CASSQLGEGYGYTF.

The V call is TRBV18, the J call TRBJ1-2, with D tentatively TRBD1 (5 bases). CDR1 is KGHSH, CDR2 LQKENI, per germline. Trimming took off 7 bases at V and 7 bases at J, with 22 bases between the two ends. This CDR3 comprises 15 residues. The CDR3 reads CASLRSQTESFGYTF. The CDR3 coding sequence is TGTGCCAGCTTACGCTCCCAGACAGAATCTTTTGGCTACACCTTC. The entire variable domain, with the rest obtained from reference TRBV18 and TRBJ1-2, is as follows: NAGVMQNPRHLVRRRGQEARLRCSPMKGHSHVYWYRQLPEEGLKFMVYLQKENIIDESGMPKERFSAEFPKEGPSILRIQQVVRGDSAAYFCASLRSQTESFGYTFGSGTRLTVV.

CDR3 in DNA: TGCGCCAGCAGCTTCACAGTCCAAGAGACCCAGTACTTC. Translating gives CASSFTVQETQYF. The chain combines TRBV5-1 with TRBJ2-5; no clear D gene. Per the germline V gene, CDR1 is SGHRS and CDR2 is YFSETQ. V gave up 2 bases and J gave up 1 base, with 6 bases separating them. The CDR3 runs 13 residues.

This clone was counted a few times. This chain links TRBV28 with TRBJ1-4; 8 bases align to TRBD1. Trimming at V came to 5 bases and at J to 0 bases, leaving 8 bases not matched to a gene. The CDR3 extends over 17 amino acids. In germline, CDR1 is MDHEN, CDR2 SYDVKM. The CDR3 here is CASSASTGVATNEKLFF. CDR3 sequence (DNA): TGTGCCAGCAGTGCGTCGACAGGGGTCGCAACTAATGAAAAACTGTTTTTT.

The chain carries TRBV11-1 and TRBJ2-5; 7 bases are a match to TRBD1. The ends lost 2 bases at V and 7 bases at J; junction bases unmatched: 10. Germline V gene sequence: CDR1 SGHAT, CDR2 FQDESV (reference sequence). The CDR3 has 15 amino acids. The CDR3 here is CASSLRLRQGATQYF. CDR3 nucleotide sequence: TGTGCCAGCAGCTTAAGGTTGCGACAGGGTGCGACCCAGTACTTC.

This sequence joins TRBV11-2 and TRBJ2-5, with 9 bases identical to TRBD2. Germline loops: CDR1 SGHAT, CDR2 FQNNGV. CDR3 length: 14 amino acids. V shed 4 bases and J 5 bases; nucleotides not matched to a gene: 5. The CDR3 sequence is CASSSSGTLETQYF. In DNA, the CDR3 is TGTGCCAGCAGCTCTAGCGGGACTCTGGAGACCCAGTACTTC.

The chain recombines TRBV18 with TRBJ2-7; weak D call: TRBD2 (5 bases). This CDR3 spans 15 amino acids. Per germline, CDR1 KGHSH and CDR2 LQKENI. V lost 3 bases and J lost 1, with 13 bases in between. The CDR3 region is CASSPSQDSSYEQYF. Written as DNA, the CDR3 is TGTGCCAGCTCACCCTCTCAGGACTCTTCCTACGAGCAGTACTTC. The variable domain in full, with the rest retrieved from reference TRBV18 and TRBJ2-7, is NAGVMQNPRHLVRRRGQEARLRCSPMKGHSHVYWYRQLPEEGLKFMVYLQKENIIDESGMPKERFSAEFPKEGPSILRIQQVVRGDSAAYFCASSPSQDSSYEQYFGPGTRLTVT.

This chain uses TRBV5-4 with TRBJ1-2; D possibly corresponds to TRBD1 (6 bases). Germline loops: CDR1 SGHNT, CDR2 YYREEE (reference sequence). The CDR3 contains 16 residues. The V end lost 7 bases, the J end lost 1 base, and 20 bases lay between the germline ends. In DNA, the CDR3 is TGTGCCAGCCGAGAGGGGTCTAAGGGGGATAACTATGGCTACACCTTC. Its protein product is CASREGSKGDNYGYTF.

The J gene is TRBJ2-5, the V gene TRBV6-6; D remains unclear. This CDR3 has 13 residues. Germline values: CDR1 MNHNY, CDR2 SVGAGI (reference sequence). V lost 6 bases and J 2 bases, leaving 10 bases between the germline ends. CDR3 coding DNA: TGTGCCAGCAGCCCACTGTTTCAAGAGACCCAGTACTTC. Amino acid sequence: CASSPLFQETQYF.